The 32 T cell receptor beta chains below all came from one sample that was sequenced in a study of shared clonotypes between healthy human individuals. The repertoire was sequenced with immunoSEQ multiplex PCR; TCRdb's copy has only in-frame clones and lacks some. The table lists 2 million to 2.5 million clones, about 95% of them singletons, with about 0.13% in the top ten. The sequenced material came from naive CD4+ T cells sorted from blood. Subset of the sample: CD45RA+ positively selected. The receptors derive from a man between 18 and 35 years old in good health.

This chain uses TRBV5-8 with TRBJ2-7; 8 nucleotides align to TRBD1. CDR3 length equals 13 residues. The V segment lost 5 bases and the J segment 4 bases; nucleotides outside the gene matches: 5. Germline values: CDR1 SGHTS, CDR2 YDEGEE. The CDR3 DNA is TGTGCCAGCAGACGCAGGGGGCAATACGAGCAGTACTTC. Translated: CASRRRGQYEQYF.

The J gene is TRBJ2-3, the V gene TRBV30; D call uncertain. The CDR3 spans 14 residues. Germline assignment: CDR1 GTSNPN and CDR2 SVGIG (reference sequence). V was shortened by 2 bases and J by 0 bases, with 9 bases between the two germline ends. CDR3 region: CAWSPSKSTDTQYF. The CDR3 DNA reads as TGTGCCTGGAGTCCATCTAAAAGCACAGATACGCAGTATTTT.

The rearrangement links TRBV7-9 to TRBJ1-4; no clear D gene. V dropped 5 bases and J dropped 3 bases, with 10 bases sitting between them. Germline CDR1 SEHNR, CDR2 FQNEAQ (reference sequence). The CDR3 consists of 14 residues. The CDR3 DNA is TGTGCCAGCAGCATCCCTGGGGCTAATGAAAAACTGTTTTTT. Its protein product is CASSIPGANEKLFF. Full variable domain (missing parts from reference TRBV7-9 and TRBJ1-4): DTGVSQNPRHKITKRGQNVTFRCDPISEHNRLYWYRQTLGQGPEFLTYFQNEAQLEKSRLLSDRFSAERPKGSFSTLEIQRTEQGDSAMYLCASSIPGANEKLFFGSGTQLSVL.

The chain recombines TRBV18 with TRBJ1-2, with D perhaps matching TRBD1 (6 bases). CDR1 and CDR2 (germline): KGHSH, LQKENI. The V gene lost 4 bases and the J gene lost 1 base, with 16 bases spanning the gap. The CDR3 is 16 residues long. The CDR3 DNA is TGTGCCAGCTCACAAAACCGGGACACACATAACTATGGCTACACCTTC. Protein sequence: CASSQNRDTHNYGYTF.

The DNA for the CDR3 is TGCGCCAGCAGCCAAGATTGGAGCGGGAGTTCCAATGAGCAGTTCTTC. This codes for CASSQDWSGSSNEQFF. The chain employs TRBV4-1 and TRBJ2-1; 8 bases map to TRBD2. There are 16 residues in the CDR3. Per the germline V gene, CDR1 is MGHRA and CDR2 is YSYEKL. J lost 6 bases, V lost 0 bases, and 7 bases had no gene match.

The chain employs TRBV20-1 and TRBJ2-7; no clear D. This CDR3 has 11 residues. V was cut by 6 bases and J by 3 bases, with 9 bases left in between. CDR1 and CDR2 (germline): DFQATT, SNEGSKA (reference sequence). The CDR3 DNA follows: TGCAGTGCCGACGGGCTCTACGAGCAGTACTTC. Protein: CSADGLYEQYF.

The sample holds a few counts of this clone. This chain uses TRBV7-2 with TRBJ1-6, with D tentatively TRBD1 (5 bases). V was trimmed by 1 base and J by 6 bases, leaving 10 bases between them. CDR3 length equals 15 residues. The germline CDR1 and CDR2 sequences are SGHTA and FQGNSA. The CDR3 nucleotides are TGTGCCAGCAGCTTAGATGACAGATTTAATTCACCCCTCCACTTT. Translating gives CASSLDDRFNSPLHF.

This clone was observed a few times. The gene calls are TRBV19 and TRBJ2-3; no clear D. Germline assignment: CDR1 LNHDA and CDR2 SQIVND (reference sequence). Trimming removed 2 bases at V and 4 bases at J, with 7 bases between. CDR3 length: 13 residues. CDR3 protein: CASSIRWADTQYF. The CDR3 region has the DNA TGTGCCAGTAGTATACGGTGGGCAGATACGCAGTATTTT.

V and J are TRBV7-9 and TRBJ1-1, with D perhaps TRBD1 (6 bases). With 5 bases removed from V and 3 bases from J, the gap between germline ends came to 13 bases. The germline CDR1 and CDR2 sequences are SEHNR and FQNEAQ (reference sequence). The CDR3 is 14 residues long. CDR3 region: CASSPQGTDTEAFF. CDR3 nucleotide sequence: TGTGCCAGCAGCCCACAGGGTACGGACACTGAAGCTTTCTTT. Full variable domain (missing parts from reference TRBV7-9 and TRBJ1-1): DTGVSQNPRHKITKRGQNVTFRCDPISEHNRLYWYRQTLGQGPEFLTYFQNEAQLEKSRLLSDRFSAERPKGSFSTLEIQRTEQGDSAMYLCASSPQGTDTEAFFGQGTRLTVV.

The chain joins TRBV10-1 to TRBJ2-3; D is perhaps TRBD2 (7 bases). Trimming removed 1 base at V and 1 base at J, with 12 bases between. This CDR3 is 16 amino acids long. CDR1 WNHNN and CDR2 SYGVQD come from the germline V gene (reference sequence). As DNA, the CDR3 is TGCGCCAGCAGTGAGTTGACGGGGGGCCGCACAGATACGCAGTATTTT. This encodes CASSELTGGRTDTQYF.

The chain recombines TRBV6-1 with TRBJ1-6; D is unclear. The CDR3 is 12 amino acids. CDR1 is MNHNS and CDR2 is SASEGT in the germline V gene. The V gene lost 8 bases and the J gene lost 14 bases, with 16 bases spanning the gap. The CDR3 sequence: CASLLSGESLHF. CDR3 DNA sequence: TGTGCCAGCCTGCTCTCAGGCGAGTCCCTCCACTTT.

For this clone: The same CDR3 can be traced to other DNA sequences in this sample. V usage is TRBV11-2 and J usage is TRBJ2-3; a weak D match, TRBD2 (6 bases). The CDR3 runs to 15 residues. Germline V gives CDR1 SGHAT, CDR2 FQNNGV. The V and J ends lost 1 base and 0 bases respectively, with 8 bases between them. The CDR3 DNA is TGTGCCAGCAGCTTAGGGGGGGTTAGCACAGATACGCAGTATTTT. Translated, it gives CASSLGGVSTDTQYF.

A word on this clone: Possible read error: a much larger clone is one base away. Different DNA sequences within this sample yield the same CDR3. V and J are TRBV5-1 and TRBJ2-7, with D possibly TRBD1 on 8 matching bases. Between the trimmed V and J ends, which lost 2 bases and 6 bases, there was a span of 15 bases. The CDR3 runs to 14 residues. Germline CDR1 SGHRS, CDR2 YFSETQ. The CDR3 loop is CASSLGQGGSEQYF. DNA of the CDR3: TGCGCCAGCAGCTTAGGACAGGGAGGGAGCGAGCAGTACTTC. Supplemented by reference TRBV5-1 and TRBJ2-7, the full variable domain reads KAGVTQTPRYLIKTRGQQVTLSCSPISGHRSVSWYQQTPGQGLQFLFEYFSETQRNKGNFPGRFSGRQFSNSRSEMNVSTLELGDSALYLCASSLGQGGSEQYFGPGTRLTVT.

The J gene is TRBJ2-3, the V gene TRBV7-3; TRBD1 agrees at 9 bases. The CDR3 length is 16 residues. Unmatched junction bases numbered 3, after V lost 2 bases and J lost 0 bases. CDR1 SGHTA and CDR2 FQGTGA come from the germline V gene. The CDR3 loop reads CASSLGDRDSTDTQYF. The CDR3 nucleotides read TGTGCCAGCAGCTTAGGGGACAGGGACAGCACAGATACGCAGTATTTT.

CDR3 sequence: CASSDQGRTSTDTQYF. CDR3 DNA sequence: TGCGCCAGCAGCGACCAGGGGCGGACTAGCACAGATACGCAGTATTTT. The chain uses TRBV5-1 and TRBJ2-3; D possibly corresponds to TRBD1 (6 bases). In germline, CDR1 is SGHRS, CDR2 YFSETQ. V lost 4 bases and J 0 bases, leaving 15 bases between the germline ends. The CDR3 loop spans 16 amino acids.

The chain is built from TRBV7-6 and TRBJ1-2; D not certain. The CDR3 extends over 13 amino acids. V was shortened by 1 base and J by 8 bases, with 11 bases between the two germline ends. CDR1 and CDR2 from the germline V gene are SGHVS and FNYEAQ. The CDR3 nucleotides read TGTGCCAGCAGCTTAGAGCGTGATTTAGGCTACACCTTC. It codes for CASSLERDLGYTF.

This sequence joins TRBV2 and TRBJ1-6, with D possibly matching TRBD1 (6 bases). Per germline, CDR1 SNHLY and CDR2 FYNNEI. V was clipped by 6 bases and J by 14 bases, with 20 bases between them. This CDR3 is 14 amino acids long. The CDR3 is CASRYNRETAALHF. CDR3 DNA sequence: TGTGCCAGCAGGTATAACAGGGAAACAGCAGCCCTCCACTTT.

This rearrangement joins TRBV6-6 to TRBJ1-6; 7 bases line up with TRBD1. The V gene end was trimmed by 1 base and the J gene end by 8 bases; junction bases not matched to a gene: 8. Germline V gene data show CDR1 as MNHNY and CDR2 as SVGAGI (reference sequence). The CDR3 contains 16 residues. The chain's CDR3 is CASSYLTGLFDSPLHF. CDR3 coding DNA: TGTGCCAGCAGTTACTTGACAGGGCTGTTCGATTCACCCCTCCACTTT.

This clone was observed many times. Other DNA sequences in this sample translate to the same CDR3. The chain carries TRBV25-1 and TRBJ1-1; D is possibly TRBD1 (5 bases). V lost 2 bases, J lost 6 bases, and 16 bases lay in between. The CDR3 has 15 residues. Germline assignment: CDR1 MGHDK and CDR2 SYGVNS. CDR3 coding DNA: TGTGCCAGCAGTGAAGAGGGGAGGGTGTTTCCTGAAGCTTTCTTT. Translated: CASSEEGRVFPEAFF.

J is TRBJ1-2 and V is TRBV4-3, with D unresolved. V dropped 0 bases and J dropped 6 bases, with 23 bases sitting between them. CDR3 size: 18 residues. Germline V gene sequence: CDR1 LGHNA, CDR2 YSLEER. The CDR3 nucleotides read TGCGCCAGCAGCCAAGACAGGAGAGTTGGCTATGTAGGGAATGGCTACACCTTC. Protein product: CASSQDRRVGYVGNGYTF.

The CDR3 nucleotides read TGTGCCAGCCACGCCAGGAGCCCGAACACTGAAGCTTTCTTT. Translated: CASHARSPNTEAFF. The V and J genes are TRBV28 and TRBJ1-1; no clear D. This CDR3 is 14 amino acids long. V was cut by 8 bases and J by 1 base, with 14 bases left in between. The germline V gene has CDR1 MDHEN and CDR2 SYDVKM.

The chain has TRBV6-5 and TRBJ2-2; no clear D gene. This CDR3 is built from 15 residues. Germline V CDR1 and CDR2: MNHEY, SVGAGI. V shed 2 bases and J shed 7 bases, with 14 bases lying between them. CDR3 DNA sequence: TGTGCCAGCAGTTACGGAGTGAGAACGGGCGGGGAGCTGTTTTTT. Amino acids: CASSYGVRTGGELFF.

In regard to this clone: Other DNA sequences in the sample encode the same CDR3. The chain employs TRBV6-1 and TRBJ2-7; 12 bases are a match to TRBD2. The junction had 1 base not matched to a gene; V was cut back by 5 bases and J by 2 bases. Germline CDR1 is MNHNS and CDR2 is SASEGT. The CDR3 runs to 14 residues. In nucleotides, the CDR3 is TGTGCCAGCAGTCTAGCGGGAGGGCCCTACGAGCAGTACTTC. Protein sequence: CASSLAGGPYEQYF.

The chain couples TRBV30 to TRBJ1-2, with D maybe TRBD1 (5 bases). This CDR3 spans 12 amino acids. The V gene lost 4 bases and the J gene lost 8 bases, with 14 bases spanning the gap. From germline, CDR1 is GTSNPN and CDR2 SVGIG (reference sequence). The CDR3 spells CAWTRDLRGYTF. CDR3 nucleotide sequence: TGTGCCTGGACCCGGGACCTGCGGGGCTACACCTTC.

V gene TRBV29-1 combines with J gene TRBJ1-1, with D possibly being TRBD1 (6 bases). Germline CDR1 and CDR2: SQVTM and ANQGSEA. The CDR3 length is 12 residues. V lost 6 bases to trimming and J lost 1 base, with 9 bases between them. The CDR3: CSVGHTNTEAFF. CDR3 sequence (DNA): TGCAGCGTGGGACACACGAACACTGAAGCTTTCTTT.

The genes are TRBV15 and TRBJ2-7; D may match TRBD1 or TRBD2 (5 bases each). Per the germline V gene, CDR1 is LNHNV and CDR2 is YYDKDF (reference sequence). Trimming removed 3 bases at V and 5 bases at J, with 17 bases between. The CDR3 has 15 amino acids. The CDR3 sequence: CATSSRGINKDEQYF. The CDR3 nucleotides read TGTGCCACCAGCAGCCGGGGCATCAATAAAGACGAGCAGTACTTC.

The chain employs TRBV18 and TRBJ1-4; D uncertain. Trimming removed 3 bases from V and 8 bases from J, with 7 bases in between. The germline CDR1 and CDR2 sequences are KGHSH and LQKENI. The CDR3 has 12 residues. The CDR3, as DNA: TGTGCCAGCTCACCCCAAGCCGAAAAACTGTTTTTT. Translated, it gives CASSPQAEKLFF.

Comment on this clone: This CDR3 is also generated by other DNA sequences in the sample. The V call is TRBV7-2, the J call TRBJ2-7, with TRBD1 matching 7 bases. CDR1 and CDR2 from the germline V gene are SGHTA and FQGNSA. V dropped 1 base and J dropped 2; count of bases not matched to a gene: 5. The CDR3 spans 15 residues. CDR3 sequence (DNA): TGTGCCAGCAGCTTAGGACAGGGACAAACCTACGAGCAGTACTTC. This encodes CASSLGQGQTYEQYF.

The chain carries TRBV5-1 and TRBJ2-5; D possibly matches TRBD1 or TRBD2 (5 bases each). The end of the DNA fits TRBJ2-7 better, so the J call may be wrong. Germline V gene data show CDR1 as SGHRS and CDR2 as YFSETQ. The CDR3 contains 15 residues. The CDR3 DNA reads TGCGCCAGCAGCTTGGGAGTAGAGGGGATCTACGAGCAGTACTTC. Protein product: CASSLGVEGIYEQYF.

The V and J genes are TRBV28 and TRBJ1-1; TRBD1 matches 7 bases. The germline CDR1 and CDR2 sequences are MDHEN and SYDVKM. The CDR3 consists of 15 residues. With V trimmed by 7 bases and J by 0 bases, 8 bases remained unmatched. In DNA form, the CDR3 reads TGTGCCAGCAAAGACGTACAGGGGTTGAACACTGAAGCTTTCTTT. It encodes CASKDVQGLNTEAFF.

The genes are TRBV4-1 and TRBJ1-4; D is possibly TRBD1 (6 bases). The CDR3 spans 16 residues. The V end lost 1 base, the J end lost 5 bases, and 14 bases lay between the germline ends. In germline, CDR1 is MGHRA, CDR2 YSYEKL. CDR3 in amino acids: CASSQGGGRLNEKLFF. CDR3 in DNA: TGCGCCAGCAGCCAAGGGGGGGGGCGCTTGAATGAAAAACTGTTTTTT.

The genes are TRBV28 and TRBJ1-6; 8 bases are a match to TRBD1. The V gene end was trimmed by 6 bases and the J gene end by 5 bases; junction bases not matched to a gene: 6. Per the germline V gene, CDR1 is MDHEN and CDR2 is SYDVKM. CDR3 length: 15 amino acids. The CDR3 protein is CASRQGQADNSPLHF. The CDR3 bases are TGTGCCAGCAGACAGGGACAGGCAGATAATTCACCCCTCCACTTT.